One TCR beta chain is described in this entry. The data derive from a study of blood T cell repertoires in COVID-19. The overall study: Samples representing acute and convalescent COVID-19 were sourced from the United States, Italy and Spain.

Sequenced by immunoSEQ multiplex PCR; TCRdb stores in-frame clones only, minus some. The sample lists some 130,000 clones, roughly 91% occurring once. Sequenced: peripheral blood. The clonotype was recovered from a man aged 45-65 years with active or convalescent COVID-19.

This chain's CDR3 is CASSSLGQGDCQPQHF. The CDR3 DNA reads TGTGCCAGCAGCTCCCTTGGACAGGGCGACTGTCAGCCCCAGCATTTT. The chain employs TRBV7-9 and TRBJ1-5; TRBD1 aligns across 8 bases. There are 16 residues in the CDR3. The ends lost 4 bases at V and 6 bases at J; junction bases unmatched: 11. Germline V lookup: CDR1 SEHNR, CDR2 FQNEAQ (reference sequence). The entire variable domain, with the rest obtained from reference TRBV7-9 and TRBJ1-5, is as follows: DTGVSQNPRHKITKRGQNVTFRCDPISEHNRLYWYRQTLGQGPEFLTYFQNEAQLEKSRLLSDRFSAERPKGSFSTLEIQRTEQGDSAMYLCASSSLGQGDCQPQHFGDGTRLSIL.